A single sample is the source of the 21 T cell receptor beta chains below, sequenced in a study of PD-1 blockade in classical Hodgkin lymphoma. In every patient, relapse followed autologous stem cell transplantation, while exposure to brentuximab vedotin differed. Assay used: immunoSEQ multiplex PCR; TCRdb lists only in-frame clones, some missing. This repertoire shows about 59,000 clones, more than 90% found once; its top ten account for about 8.8%. The sample here was peripheral blood mononuclear cells (PBMCs), taken at baseline. The receptors derive from a human donor with classical Hodgkin lymphoma.

The J gene is TRBJ2-1, the V gene TRBV6-5; unclear D gene. This CDR3 spans 15 amino acids. Trimming removed 3 bases from V and 0 bases from J, with 9 bases in between. CDR1 is MNHEY and CDR2 is SVGAGI in the germline V gene. The CDR3 DNA sequence: TGTGCCAGCAGTTATATCCGCTCCTCCTACAATGAGCAGTTCTTC. This gives the protein CASSYIRSSYNEQFF.

This chain connects TRBV25-1 to TRBJ2-7; tentative D call: TRBD1 (6 bases). The ends were cut back, 4 bases at V and 0 bases at J, with 13 bases in the middle. The CDR3 runs 15 residues. Germline values: CDR1 MGHDK, CDR2 SYGVNS. Written as DNA, the CDR3 is TGTGCCAGCAGTGTGGTGGGGGCGAGCTCCTACGAGCAGTACTTC. This sequence encodes CASSVVGASSYEQYF.

There are a few counts of this clone. This chain joins TRBV7-9 and TRBJ2-3; perhaps TRBD2 as D (6 bases). Germline CDR1 SEHNR, CDR2 FQNEAQ (reference sequence). The CDR3 is 14 residues long. Trimming left V 5 bases short and J 6 bases short, with 15 bases between. The CDR3 DNA sequence: TGTGCCAGCAGCCCTATGACTAGTCTGGATACGCAGTATTTT. Amino acids: CASSPMTSLDTQYF.

In its sample, this clone was seen a few times. The chain couples TRBV4-2 to TRBJ1-1, with D maybe TRBD1 (5 bases). Germline values: CDR1 LGHNA, CDR2 YNFKEQ. The CDR3 is made up of 14 amino acids. V was shortened by 0 bases and J by 6 bases, with 11 bases between the two germline ends. The DNA for the CDR3 is TGTGCCAGCAGCCAAGATTGGGGGGACGCTGAAGCTTTCTTT. Translation: CASSQDWGDAEAFF.

The chain joins TRBV27 to TRBJ1-2; no clear D gene. The CDR3 is 15 amino acids. Germline V CDR1 and CDR2: MNHEY, SMNVEV (reference sequence). Trimming shortened V by 0 bases and J by 0 bases, and 8 bases separated the two germline ends. This chain's CDR3 is CASSLSRTANYGYTF. The CDR3 DNA follows: TGTGCCAGCAGTTTATCGAGGACGGCTAACTATGGCTACACCTTC.

This chain links TRBV4-1 with TRBJ2-7; no reliable D call. The CDR3 totals 14 residues. Germline V CDR1 and CDR2: MGHRA, YSYEKL. Trimming removed 1 base at V and 2 bases at J, with 9 bases between. CDR3 region: CASSQGSDTYEQYF. The CDR3 DNA is TGCGCCAGCAGCCAAGGGTCGGATACCTACGAGCAGTACTTC.

Written as DNA, the CDR3 is TGTGCCAGCAGCTTTGACAGGCAAGAGACCCAGTACTTC. This translates into CASSFDRQETQYF. The chain is built from TRBV7-2 and TRBJ2-5, with a possible D match to TRBD1 (6 bases). The ends were cut back, 3 bases at V and 2 bases at J, with 7 bases in the middle. Germline CDR1 is SGHTA and CDR2 is FQGNSA. This CDR3 has 13 residues. Combining the CDR3 with reference TRBV7-2 and TRBJ2-5 gives the whole variable domain GAGVSQSPSNKVTEKGKDVELRCDPISGHTALYWYRQSLGQGLEFLIYFQGNSAPDKSGLPSDRFSAERTGGSVSTLTIQRTQQEDSAVYLCASSFDRQETQYFGPGTRLLVL.

The chain has TRBV6-6 and TRBJ2-7, with a tentative D call TRBD2 (5 bases). This CDR3 comprises 14 residues. Germline CDR1 reads MNHNY; CDR2 reads SVGAGI (reference sequence). With 6 bases removed from V and 2 bases from J, the gap between germline ends came to 14 bases. This CDR3 is CASSPGGFTYEQYF. The CDR3 DNA is TGTGCCAGCAGCCCAGGAGGTTTTACCTACGAGCAGTACTTC.

A word on this clone: One end of the junction varies from germline; a read error may be responsible. Other DNA sequences within the sample encode an identical CDR3. This sequence joins TRBV9 and TRBJ1-3; no reliable D call. The CDR3 sequence is 16 residues long. The germline CDR1 and CDR2 sequences are SGDLS and YYNGEE. The CDR3 sequence: CASSVGSEDSGNTIYF. CDR3 coding DNA: TGTGCCAGTAGCGTGGGTTCCGAAGACTCTGGAAACACCATATATTTT. Together with reference TRBV9 and TRBJ1-3, the CDR3 gives the full variable domain: DSGVTQTPKHLITATGQRVTLRCSPRSGDLSVYWYQQSLDQGLQFLIQYYNGEERAKGNILERFSAQQFPDLHSELNLSSLELGDSALYFCASSVGSEDSGNTIYFGEGSWLTVV.

This clone was detected once. The chain carries TRBV19 and TRBJ1-4; 7 bases match TRBD1. The CDR3 is 14 amino acids. Germline CDR1 reads LNHDA; CDR2 reads SQIVND (reference sequence). V was clipped by 2 bases and J by 8 bases; unmatched bases: 5. Written as DNA, the CDR3 is TGTGCCAGTAGTATACGGGACAGACGGGAAAAACTGTTTTTT. This gives the protein CASSIRDRREKLFF.

This sequence joins TRBV7-9 and TRBJ1-2; D uncertain. The CDR3 totals 14 residues. Per the germline V gene, CDR1 is SEHNR and CDR2 is FQNEAQ (reference sequence). V dropped 5 bases and J dropped 4 bases, with 14 bases sitting between them. The CDR3 region has the DNA TGTGCCAGCAGCGCCAACAGTTTCAGCTATGGCTACACCTTC. It encodes CASSANSFSYGYTF. Full variable domain (missing parts from reference TRBV7-9 and TRBJ1-2): DTGVSQNPRHKITKRGQNVTFRCDPISEHNRLYWYRQTLGQGPEFLTYFQNEAQLEKSRLLSDRFSAERPKGSFSTLEIQRTEQGDSAMYLCASSANSFSYGYTFGSGTRLTVV.

The J gene is TRBJ2-7, the V gene TRBV4-1; D uncertain. The germline V gene encodes CDR1 MGHRA and CDR2 YSYEKL. The CDR3 totals 15 residues. V was trimmed by 0 bases and J by 7 bases, leaving 16 bases between them. The chain's CDR3 is CASSQDQGLRGEQYF. CDR3 sequence (DNA): TGCGCCAGCAGCCAAGATCAAGGGCTTAGAGGTGAGCAGTACTTC.

The CDR3 region is CASTRTGTGGAGANVLTF. CDR3 in DNA: TGCGCCAGCACCCGAACCGGGACAGGGGGCGCTGGGGCCAACGTCCTGACTTTC. The rearrangement uses TRBV5-1 and TRBJ2-6, with TRBD1 identical over 12 bases. Germline trimming cut 6 bases from V and 2 bases from J; bases unmatched to any gene: 9. Germline loops: CDR1 SGHRS, CDR2 YFSETQ. The CDR3 is 18 residues long.

The chain carries TRBV6-1 and TRBJ2-5; 8 bases line up with TRBD1. CDR3 length equals 16 residues. Per the germline V gene, CDR1 is MNHNS and CDR2 is SASEGT. The V and J ends lost 2 bases and 4 bases, in that order; junction bases with no gene match: 9. CDR3 sequence (DNA): TGTGCCAGCAGTGAAATGGGGACAGGTAGAAGAGAGACCCAGTACTTC. This sequence encodes CASSEMGTGRRETQYF.

This chain connects TRBV19 to TRBJ2-2, with D possibly being TRBD2 (6 bases). Looked up from germline, CDR1 is LNHDA and CDR2 is SQIVND (reference sequence). The CDR3 sequence is 16 residues long. Trimming shortened V by 6 bases and J by 1 base, and 15 bases separated the two germline ends. The CDR3 region has the DNA TGTGCCAGTAGCCCCGCGGGGTCCCTGAACACCGGGGAGCTGTTTTTT. Protein product: CASSPAGSLNTGELFF.

The chain links TRBV5-4 to TRBJ2-5; 12 bases fit TRBD2. V was pared by 0 bases and J by 5 bases, with 17 bases of the junction left unmatched. The germline V gene has CDR1 SGHNT and CDR2 YYREEE (reference sequence). The CDR3 is 20 residues long. The CDR3 DNA follows: TGTGCCAGCAGCTTGGATTATTGGCTAGCGGGAGGGCGGACCGCGGAGACCCAGTACTTC. Its protein is CASSLDYWLAGGRTAETQYF.

The V and J genes are TRBV11-2 and TRBJ1-6, with D possibly matching TRBD1 (5 bases). The V end lost 0 bases, the J end lost 8 bases, and 17 bases lay between the germline ends. From germline, CDR1 is SGHAT and CDR2 FQNNGV. The CDR3 covers 17 residues. Here the CDR3 DNA reads TGTGCCAGCAGCTTAGATTTGGGGCAGGGTAGATATTCACCCCTCCACTTT. Translating it yields CASSLDLGQGRYSPLHF.

The genes are TRBV6-6 and TRBJ2-3, with 9 bases matching TRBD2. V was pared by 7 bases and J by 4 bases, with 6 bases of the junction left unmatched. The germline gives CDR1 MNHNY, CDR2 SVGAGI (reference sequence). The CDR3 runs 14 residues. As DNA, the CDR3 is TGTGCCAGCAAAGGCGGGGGGGCCCCAGATACGCAGTATTTT. Its protein is CASKGGGAPDTQYF.

This clone appeared a single time. The V gene is TRBV9, the J gene TRBJ1-4; the match to TRBD1 covers 7 bases. From germline, CDR1 is SGDLS and CDR2 YYNGEE. This CDR3 is 12 amino acids long. With 4 bases clipped from V and 8 bases from J, the junction kept 2 bases outside the gene matches. The CDR3 bases are TGTGCCAGCAGCCCAGGGGGAGAAAAACTGTTTTTT. Its protein product is CASSPGGEKLFF.

The chain has TRBV6-5 and TRBJ1-6; TRBD1 agrees at 7 bases. Per the germline V gene, CDR1 is MNHEY and CDR2 is SVGAGI. V dropped 2 bases and J dropped 9; count of bases not matched to a gene: 4. The CDR3 totals 14 residues. The CDR3 protein is CASSYTGQLSPLHF. The CDR3 bases are TGTGCCAGCAGTTACACGGGACAGCTTTCACCCCTCCACTTT.

This clone is a singleton in its sample. The J gene is TRBJ2-7, the V gene TRBV14; D gene unclear. V lost 1 base and J 2 bases, leaving 12 bases between the germline ends. The germline V gene has CDR1 SGHDN and CDR2 FVKESK. The CDR3 runs 15 residues. In DNA form, the CDR3 reads TGTGCCAGCAGCCAAGTCGCAGGAATAACCTACGAGCAGTACTTC. As protein: CASSQVAGITYEQYF.